This T cell receptor (beta chain) was documented in a study of blood T cells in healthy people across ages. About this clonotype: Its target is not known.

Roughly 10 milliliters of peripheral blood were drawn from each donor. Germline V lookup: CDR1 SEHNR, CDR2 FQNEAQ (reference sequence). The ends lost 3 bases at V and 9 bases at J; junction bases unmatched: 16. The CDR3 spans 17 residues. Study conclusions and caveats: Donor CMV status was unknown, possibly confounding expanded clonotype changes. Researchers said unsorted PBMCs prevented a conclusive naive versus antigen-experienced comparison.

Using a J-beta primer mix together with a sample-barcoded 5' primer, a second PCR was run for roughly 7 to 12 cycles. TCRdb re-called the 5' RACE reads through MiXCR, storing one row per CDR3 protein. The sample lists approximately 800,000 distinct CDR3 sequences, roughly 53% seen once, with 40% to 50% in the top ten. The sequence was obtained from a man older than 75 in good health. V gene TRBV7-9 combines with J gene TRBJ1-5, with 8 nucleotides matching TRBD1. Specimen: blood. The CDR3 protein is CASSFARATGEHRPQHF. For the CDR3, the DNA is TGTGCCAGCAGCTTCGCCCGGGCGACAGGGGAACATCGGCCCCAGCATTTT.